This T cell receptor (beta chain) was observed in a study of CXCR3-negative and CXCR3-positive naive CD8 T cells. Study observations and caveats: Against CXCR3-negative naive cells, CXCR3-positive naive cells showed more hydrophobic TRB CDR3s. For naive cells, CXCR3-negative and CXCR3-positive subsets had similar TRBV-TRBJ usage; for memory cells, usage differed. The level of CXCR3 expression partially decreased after cryopreservation; the majority of assays used fresh PBMCs.

The libraries of TRB cDNA were prepared using 5' RACE with UMI labels. TCRdb re-analyzed the 5' RACE reads; it lists each CDR3 protein once, without DNA. This table lists fewer than 7,000 distinct CDR3 sequences. Naive CD8+ T cells displayed a CD45RO-CCR7+CD27+CD95- phenotype. As regards this clonotype: Its antigen remains unidentified.

The germline V gene encodes CDR1 SGHAT and CDR2 FQDESV (reference sequence). This CDR3 region has 12 residues. The clonotype comes from a human donor in good health. Some clones in this sample may be carry-over from other donors' samples. V is TRBV11-1 and J is TRBJ2-7. The sample consisted of naive CXCR3+ CD8+ T cells from blood. Subset meaning: CD45RO-CCR7+CD27+CD95- naive CD8+ T cells expressing CXCR3 (TNR3+). The CDR3 here is CASSLGAYEQYF.